This entry is about one T cell receptor beta chain. With a J-beta primer mix and a sample-barcoded 5' primer, a second PCR ran roughly 6 to 12 cycles. Via MiXCR, TCRdb re-called the 5' RACE reads, giving one row per CDR3 protein. The sample includes around 2 million distinct CDR3 sequences, 39% of them seen just once. This sample was included in a study of blood T cells in healthy people across ages. The germline V gene encodes CDR1 LNHNV and CDR2 YYDKDF (reference sequence). CDR3 length: 18 amino acids. V was shortened by 0 bases and J by 1 base, with 18 bases between the two germline ends. The gene calls are TRBV15 and TRBJ1-2; D uncertain. The receptor's source is a human donor in good health. The specimen sequenced was blood. In DNA form, the CDR3 reads TGTGCCACCAGCAGAGATCCACCCCAAACGCGGTATAACTATGGCTACACCTTC. Protein sequence: CATSRDPPQTRYNYGYTF.